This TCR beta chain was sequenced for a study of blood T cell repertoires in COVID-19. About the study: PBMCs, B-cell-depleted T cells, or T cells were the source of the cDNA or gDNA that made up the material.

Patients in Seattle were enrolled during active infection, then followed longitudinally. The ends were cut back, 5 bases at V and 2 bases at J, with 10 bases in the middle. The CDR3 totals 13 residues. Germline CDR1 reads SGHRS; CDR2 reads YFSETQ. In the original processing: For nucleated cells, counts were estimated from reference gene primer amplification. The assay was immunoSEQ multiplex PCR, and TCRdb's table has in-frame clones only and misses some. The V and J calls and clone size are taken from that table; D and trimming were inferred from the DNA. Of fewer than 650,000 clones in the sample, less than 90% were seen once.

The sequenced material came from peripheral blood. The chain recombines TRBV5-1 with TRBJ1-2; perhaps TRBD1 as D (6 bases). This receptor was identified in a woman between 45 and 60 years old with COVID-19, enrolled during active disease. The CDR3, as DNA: TGCGCCAGCAGGATCGACAGGAACTATGGCTACACCTTC. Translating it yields CASRIDRNYGYTF.